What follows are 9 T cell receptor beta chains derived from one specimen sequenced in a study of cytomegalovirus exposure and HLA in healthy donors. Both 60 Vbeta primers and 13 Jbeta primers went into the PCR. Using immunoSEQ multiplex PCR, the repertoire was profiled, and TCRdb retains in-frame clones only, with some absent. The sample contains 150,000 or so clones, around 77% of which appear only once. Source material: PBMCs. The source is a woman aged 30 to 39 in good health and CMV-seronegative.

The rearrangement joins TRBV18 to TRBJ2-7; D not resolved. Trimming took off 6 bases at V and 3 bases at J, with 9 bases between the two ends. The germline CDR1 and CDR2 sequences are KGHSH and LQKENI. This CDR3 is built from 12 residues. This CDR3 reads CASSGGGYEQYF. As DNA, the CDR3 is TGTGCCAGCTCCGGTGGTGGCTACGAGCAGTACTTC.

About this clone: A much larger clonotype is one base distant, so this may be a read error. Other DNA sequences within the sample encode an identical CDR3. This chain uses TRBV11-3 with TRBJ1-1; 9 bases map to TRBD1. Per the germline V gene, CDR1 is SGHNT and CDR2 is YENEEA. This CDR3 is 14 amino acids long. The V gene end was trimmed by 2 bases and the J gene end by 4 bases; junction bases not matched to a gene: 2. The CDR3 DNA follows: TGTGCCAGCAGCTTAACAGGGGGCGTCACTGAAGCTTTCTTT. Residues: CASSLTGGVTEAFF.

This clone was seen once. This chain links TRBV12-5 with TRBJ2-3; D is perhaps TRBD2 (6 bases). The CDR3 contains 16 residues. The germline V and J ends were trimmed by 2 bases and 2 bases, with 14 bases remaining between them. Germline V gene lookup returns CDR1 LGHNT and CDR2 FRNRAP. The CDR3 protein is CASGLLAARFTDTQYF. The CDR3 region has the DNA TGTGCTAGTGGTTTGTTAGCGGCCCGTTTCACAGATACGCAGTATTTT.

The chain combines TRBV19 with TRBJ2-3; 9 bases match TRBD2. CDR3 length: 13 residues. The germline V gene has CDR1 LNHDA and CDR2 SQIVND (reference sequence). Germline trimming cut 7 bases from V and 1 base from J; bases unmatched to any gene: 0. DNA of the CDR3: TGTGCCAGTAAGCGGGGGGGCACAGATACGCAGTATTTT. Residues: CASKRGGTDTQYF.

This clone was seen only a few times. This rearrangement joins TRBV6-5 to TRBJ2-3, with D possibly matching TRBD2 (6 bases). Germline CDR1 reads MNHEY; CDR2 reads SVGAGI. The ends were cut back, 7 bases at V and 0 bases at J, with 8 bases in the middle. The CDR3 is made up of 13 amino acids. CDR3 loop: CASTGDSTDTQYF. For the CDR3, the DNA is TGTGCCAGCACGGGGGACAGCACAGATACGCAGTATTTT.

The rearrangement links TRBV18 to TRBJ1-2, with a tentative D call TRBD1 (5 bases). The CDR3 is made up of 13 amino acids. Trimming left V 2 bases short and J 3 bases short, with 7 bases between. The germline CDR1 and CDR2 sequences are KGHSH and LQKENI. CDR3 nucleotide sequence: TGTGCCAGCTCACCATCGGGGGACTATGGCTACACCTTC. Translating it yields CASSPSGDYGYTF.

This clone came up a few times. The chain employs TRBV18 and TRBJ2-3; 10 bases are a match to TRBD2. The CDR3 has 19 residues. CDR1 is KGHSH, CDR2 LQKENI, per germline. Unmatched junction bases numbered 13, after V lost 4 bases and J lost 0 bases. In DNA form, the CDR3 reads TGTGCCAGCTCACTAAAACTGGCTAGCGGGGGCTCTAGCACAGATACGCAGTATTTT. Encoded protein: CASSLKLASGGSSTDTQYF.

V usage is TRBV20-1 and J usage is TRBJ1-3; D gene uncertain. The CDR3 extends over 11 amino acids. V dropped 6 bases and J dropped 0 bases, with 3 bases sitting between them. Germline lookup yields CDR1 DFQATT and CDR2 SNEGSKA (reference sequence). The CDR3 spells CSAYSGNTIYF. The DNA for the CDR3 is TGCAGTGCCTACTCTGGAAACACCATATATTTT.

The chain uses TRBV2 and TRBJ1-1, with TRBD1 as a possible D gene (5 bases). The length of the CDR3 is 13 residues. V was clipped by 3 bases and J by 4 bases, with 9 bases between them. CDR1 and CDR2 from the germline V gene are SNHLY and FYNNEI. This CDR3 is CASSDREGTEAFF. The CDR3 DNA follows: TGTGCCAGCAGTGACAGGGAGGGCACTGAAGCTTTCTTT.